This TCR beta chain was identified during a study of OX40 agonist ivuxolimab in advanced cancers. About the study as a whole: Ivuxolimab was an agonistic, fully human IgG2 monoclonal antibody directed against OX40 (CD134), a costimulatory receptor. Intravenous ivuxolimab was administered to patients every 2 weeks at six dose levels: 0.01, 0.1, 0.3, 1.5, 3 and 10 mg/kg. Among the 52 dose-escalation patients, approximately 20 had hepatocellular carcinoma, roughly 15 melanoma, 9 renal cell carcinoma and 9 head and neck cancer. A male proportion of roughly 85% and a mean age of approximately 62 years, ranging from 23 to 79, were recorded for the dose-escalation cohort. Prior anti-PD-1, anti-PD-L1 or anti-CTLA-4 therapy was permitted, and checkpoint inhibitors had been received by about 44% of dose-escalation patients. Partial responses occurred in three dose-escalation patients, of whom one had hepatocellular carcinoma and two had cutaneous melanoma. Peripheral TCRbeta sequencing was intended to test whether TCR sequence diversity was altered and clonal T-cell expansion was caused by ivuxolimab. The paper describes the monotherapy dose-escalation part (N of about 47 patients) of the phase I trial of ivuxolimab.

This clone appeared a few times. Its antigen is currently not known. The sample holds no much larger clone one base away, and base qualities are not on file. Genomic DNA was extracted from sorted cells for sequencing of the TCRbeta CDR3 region. The immunoSEQ Assay was used for sequencing of TCRbeta CDR3 regions. TCRdb's version of the immuneACCESS table is confined to in-frame rearrangements and falls short of the full clone set. An unresolved V gene accounts for under half of the shortfall where checked; the remainder is of unknown origin. Here the sample has tens of thousands of clones; 80% occur a single time. The ten largest clones add up to approximately 1.2% of the sample. Patients with autoimmune disease history or receiving systemic immunosuppression were excluded from the trial. Peripheral blood for TCR sequencing was collected from all dose cohorts at baseline, on cycle 4 day 1, and on cycle 7 day 1. The samples were drawn from a first-in-human, open-label, multicenter phase I dose-escalation trial of ivuxolimab. Adults with locally advanced or metastatic head and neck squamous cell, hepatocellular, melanoma or renal cell carcinoma were enrolled in the trial. Before TCR sequencing, CD4+ T cells and CD8+ T cells from peripheral blood were sorted into separate populations.

General study outcomes and caveats: After ivuxolimab, more expanded clones were found on average in CD8+ T cells than in CD4+ T cells. Low levels of normalized T-cell clonal expansion were also seen in some patients who did not respond. At doses from 0.1 to 3.0 mg/kg, clonal expansion was seen in both CD4+ and CD8+ blood T cells between baseline and week 6. Antigen specificity was not determined for the clonally expanded peripheral T cells. In partial responders in the 0.1-3.0 mg/kg groups, normalized peripheral clonal expansion was found to be among the lowest, especially among CD8+ T cells.

V was cut back by 5 bases and J by 0 bases, leaving a gap of 13 bases between them. CDR1 and CDR2, per the germline V gene, are MGHRA and YSYEKL. The CDR3, from cysteine to phenylalanine, totals 16 residues. Of all the DNA, just the CDR3 is kept, 48 bases in frame from base 1. This chain joins TRBV4-1 to TRBJ1-4; no confident D gene assignment can be made. This clonotype originated in an adult with an advanced solid tumor such as melanoma, head and neck, liver or kidney cancer. This specimen was CD4+ or CD8+ T cells sorted from blood, taken in a trial of the OX40 agonist ivuxolimab. Here the CDR3 is given as CASSSPVRPTNEKLFF. The DNA sequence is TGCGCCAGCAGCAGCCCGGTTCGACCAACTAATGAAAAACTGTTTTTT.